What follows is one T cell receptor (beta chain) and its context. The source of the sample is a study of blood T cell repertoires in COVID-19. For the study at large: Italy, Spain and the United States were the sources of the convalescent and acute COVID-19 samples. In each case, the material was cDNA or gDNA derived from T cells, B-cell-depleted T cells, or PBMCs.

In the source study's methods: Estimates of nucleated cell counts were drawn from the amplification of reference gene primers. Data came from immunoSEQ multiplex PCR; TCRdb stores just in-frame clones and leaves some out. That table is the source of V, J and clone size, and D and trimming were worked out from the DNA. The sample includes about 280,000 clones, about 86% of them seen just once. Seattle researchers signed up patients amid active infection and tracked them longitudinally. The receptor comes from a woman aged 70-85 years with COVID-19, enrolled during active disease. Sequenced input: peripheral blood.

The CDR3 sequence: CASSIRSSGLTGELFF. The CDR3 DNA is TGTGCCAGCAGCATACGGAGCTCGGGACTCACCGGGGAGCTGTTTTTT. The chain recombines TRBV27 with TRBJ2-2; D might be TRBD2 (6 bases). Germline V CDR1 and CDR2: MNHEY, SMNVEV (reference sequence). CDR3 size: 16 residues. Trimming removed 6 bases from V and 4 bases from J, with 18 bases in between.